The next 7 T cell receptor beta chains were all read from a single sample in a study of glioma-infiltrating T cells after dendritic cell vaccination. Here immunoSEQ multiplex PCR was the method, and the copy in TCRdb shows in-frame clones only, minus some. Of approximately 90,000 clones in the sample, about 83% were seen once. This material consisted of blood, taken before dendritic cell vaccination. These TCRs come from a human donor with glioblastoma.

CDR3 residues: CASSLAGTGSGEQYF. For the CDR3, the DNA is TGTGCCAGCAGCCTCGCCGGGACAGGGTCTGGGGAGCAGTACTTC. The chain couples TRBV14 to TRBJ2-7; TRBD1 aligns across 9 bases. Germline CDR1 and CDR2: SGHDN and FVKESK. The CDR3 spans 15 residues. Germline trimming cut 4 bases from V and 7 bases from J; bases unmatched to any gene: 11.

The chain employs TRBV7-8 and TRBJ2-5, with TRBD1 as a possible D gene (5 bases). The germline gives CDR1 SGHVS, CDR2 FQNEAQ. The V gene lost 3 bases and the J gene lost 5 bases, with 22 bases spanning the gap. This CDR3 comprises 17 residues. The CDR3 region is CASSFPPRSGHGETQYF. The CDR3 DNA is TGTGCCAGCAGCTTCCCCCCTAGGTCAGGGCACGGGGAGACCCAGTACTTC.

The CDR3 sequence: CSVNDGQGVYEQYF. CDR3 nucleotides: TGCAGCGTCAACGATGGACAGGGAGTCTACGAGCAGTACTTC. V gene TRBV29-1 combines with J gene TRBJ2-7, with 8 bases aligning to TRBD1. The trim removed 6 bases at V and 3 bases at J, leaving 10 bases unmatched. The CDR3 runs to 14 residues. Germline CDR1 SQVTM, CDR2 ANQGSEA.

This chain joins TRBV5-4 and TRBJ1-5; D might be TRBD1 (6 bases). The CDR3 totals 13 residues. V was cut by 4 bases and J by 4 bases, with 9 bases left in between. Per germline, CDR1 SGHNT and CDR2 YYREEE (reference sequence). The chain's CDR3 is CASSVRGNQPQHF. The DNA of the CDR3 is TGTGCCAGCAGCGTTAGGGGGAATCAGCCCCAGCATTTT.

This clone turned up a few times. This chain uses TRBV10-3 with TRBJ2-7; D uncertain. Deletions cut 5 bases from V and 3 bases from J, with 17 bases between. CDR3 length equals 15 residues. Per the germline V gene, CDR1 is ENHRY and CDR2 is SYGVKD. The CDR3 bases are TGTGCCATCAGTTCCCCGGGTCCTGCCGACTACGAGCAGTACTTC. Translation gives CAISSPGPADYEQYF.

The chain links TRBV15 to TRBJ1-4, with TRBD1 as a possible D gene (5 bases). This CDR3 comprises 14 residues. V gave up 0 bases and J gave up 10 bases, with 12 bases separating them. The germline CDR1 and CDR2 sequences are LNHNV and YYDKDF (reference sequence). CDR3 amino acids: CATSRDRGGVKLFF. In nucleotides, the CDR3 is TGTGCCACCAGCAGAGATCGGGGGGGGGTAAAACTGTTTTTT.

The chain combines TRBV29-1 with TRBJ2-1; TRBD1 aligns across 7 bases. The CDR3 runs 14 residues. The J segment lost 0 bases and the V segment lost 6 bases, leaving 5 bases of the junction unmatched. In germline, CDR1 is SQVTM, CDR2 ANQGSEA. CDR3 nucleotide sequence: TGCAGCGTGGGGACAGACCTCTCCTACAATGAGCAGTTCTTC. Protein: CSVGTDLSYNEQFF.